This T cell receptor beta chain was identified during a study of blood T cell repertoires in COVID-19. The germline CDR1 and CDR2 sequences are MDHEN and SYDVKM. The V gene lost 6 bases and the J gene lost 5 bases, with 16 bases spanning the gap. The CDR3 has 14 amino acids. Using immunoSEQ multiplex PCR, the repertoire was profiled, and TCRdb retains in-frame clones only, with some absent. This sample has 130,000 to 150,000 clones, with around four fifths found just once. Sequenced input: peripheral blood. The chain uses TRBV28 and TRBJ1-1; a possible D gene is TRBD1 (5 bases). The receptor's source is a middle-aged woman with active or convalescent COVID-19. The CDR3 here is CASRTGTIRTEAFF. The DNA for the CDR3 is TGTGCCAGCAGGACCGGGACTATAAGGACTGAAGCTTTCTTT.